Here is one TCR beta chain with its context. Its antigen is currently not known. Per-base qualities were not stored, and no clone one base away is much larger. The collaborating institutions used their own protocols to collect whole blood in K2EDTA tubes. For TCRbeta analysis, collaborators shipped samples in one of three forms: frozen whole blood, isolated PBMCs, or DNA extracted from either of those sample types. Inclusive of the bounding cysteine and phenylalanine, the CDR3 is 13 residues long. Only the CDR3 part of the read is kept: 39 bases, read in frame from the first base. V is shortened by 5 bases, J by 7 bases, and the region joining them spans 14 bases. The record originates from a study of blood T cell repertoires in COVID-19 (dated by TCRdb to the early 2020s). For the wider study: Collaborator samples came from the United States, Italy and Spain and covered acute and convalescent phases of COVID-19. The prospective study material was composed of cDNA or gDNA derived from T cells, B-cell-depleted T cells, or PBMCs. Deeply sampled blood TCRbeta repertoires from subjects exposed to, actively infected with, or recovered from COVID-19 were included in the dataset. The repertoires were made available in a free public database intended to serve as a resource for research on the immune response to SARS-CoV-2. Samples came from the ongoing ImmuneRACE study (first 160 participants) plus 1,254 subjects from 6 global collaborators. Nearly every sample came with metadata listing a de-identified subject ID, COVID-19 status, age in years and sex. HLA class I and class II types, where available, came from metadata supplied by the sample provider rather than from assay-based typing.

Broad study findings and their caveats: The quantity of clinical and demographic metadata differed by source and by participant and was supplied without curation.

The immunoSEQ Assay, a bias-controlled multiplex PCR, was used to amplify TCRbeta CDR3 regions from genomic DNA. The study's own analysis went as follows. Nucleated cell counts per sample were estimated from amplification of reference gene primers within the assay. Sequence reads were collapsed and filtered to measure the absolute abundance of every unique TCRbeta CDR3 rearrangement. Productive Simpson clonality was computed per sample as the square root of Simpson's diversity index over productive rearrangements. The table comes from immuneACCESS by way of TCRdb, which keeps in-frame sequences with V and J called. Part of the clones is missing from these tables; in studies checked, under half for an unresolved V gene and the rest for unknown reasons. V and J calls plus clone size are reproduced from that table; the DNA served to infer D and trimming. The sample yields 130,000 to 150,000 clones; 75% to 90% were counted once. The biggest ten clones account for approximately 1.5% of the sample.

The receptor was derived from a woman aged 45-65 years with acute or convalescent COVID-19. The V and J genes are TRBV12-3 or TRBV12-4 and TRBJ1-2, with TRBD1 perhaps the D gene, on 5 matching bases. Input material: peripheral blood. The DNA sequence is TGTGCCAGCAGTGCGGGACTGGGGGGTGGCTACACCTTC. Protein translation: CASSAGLGGGYTF.